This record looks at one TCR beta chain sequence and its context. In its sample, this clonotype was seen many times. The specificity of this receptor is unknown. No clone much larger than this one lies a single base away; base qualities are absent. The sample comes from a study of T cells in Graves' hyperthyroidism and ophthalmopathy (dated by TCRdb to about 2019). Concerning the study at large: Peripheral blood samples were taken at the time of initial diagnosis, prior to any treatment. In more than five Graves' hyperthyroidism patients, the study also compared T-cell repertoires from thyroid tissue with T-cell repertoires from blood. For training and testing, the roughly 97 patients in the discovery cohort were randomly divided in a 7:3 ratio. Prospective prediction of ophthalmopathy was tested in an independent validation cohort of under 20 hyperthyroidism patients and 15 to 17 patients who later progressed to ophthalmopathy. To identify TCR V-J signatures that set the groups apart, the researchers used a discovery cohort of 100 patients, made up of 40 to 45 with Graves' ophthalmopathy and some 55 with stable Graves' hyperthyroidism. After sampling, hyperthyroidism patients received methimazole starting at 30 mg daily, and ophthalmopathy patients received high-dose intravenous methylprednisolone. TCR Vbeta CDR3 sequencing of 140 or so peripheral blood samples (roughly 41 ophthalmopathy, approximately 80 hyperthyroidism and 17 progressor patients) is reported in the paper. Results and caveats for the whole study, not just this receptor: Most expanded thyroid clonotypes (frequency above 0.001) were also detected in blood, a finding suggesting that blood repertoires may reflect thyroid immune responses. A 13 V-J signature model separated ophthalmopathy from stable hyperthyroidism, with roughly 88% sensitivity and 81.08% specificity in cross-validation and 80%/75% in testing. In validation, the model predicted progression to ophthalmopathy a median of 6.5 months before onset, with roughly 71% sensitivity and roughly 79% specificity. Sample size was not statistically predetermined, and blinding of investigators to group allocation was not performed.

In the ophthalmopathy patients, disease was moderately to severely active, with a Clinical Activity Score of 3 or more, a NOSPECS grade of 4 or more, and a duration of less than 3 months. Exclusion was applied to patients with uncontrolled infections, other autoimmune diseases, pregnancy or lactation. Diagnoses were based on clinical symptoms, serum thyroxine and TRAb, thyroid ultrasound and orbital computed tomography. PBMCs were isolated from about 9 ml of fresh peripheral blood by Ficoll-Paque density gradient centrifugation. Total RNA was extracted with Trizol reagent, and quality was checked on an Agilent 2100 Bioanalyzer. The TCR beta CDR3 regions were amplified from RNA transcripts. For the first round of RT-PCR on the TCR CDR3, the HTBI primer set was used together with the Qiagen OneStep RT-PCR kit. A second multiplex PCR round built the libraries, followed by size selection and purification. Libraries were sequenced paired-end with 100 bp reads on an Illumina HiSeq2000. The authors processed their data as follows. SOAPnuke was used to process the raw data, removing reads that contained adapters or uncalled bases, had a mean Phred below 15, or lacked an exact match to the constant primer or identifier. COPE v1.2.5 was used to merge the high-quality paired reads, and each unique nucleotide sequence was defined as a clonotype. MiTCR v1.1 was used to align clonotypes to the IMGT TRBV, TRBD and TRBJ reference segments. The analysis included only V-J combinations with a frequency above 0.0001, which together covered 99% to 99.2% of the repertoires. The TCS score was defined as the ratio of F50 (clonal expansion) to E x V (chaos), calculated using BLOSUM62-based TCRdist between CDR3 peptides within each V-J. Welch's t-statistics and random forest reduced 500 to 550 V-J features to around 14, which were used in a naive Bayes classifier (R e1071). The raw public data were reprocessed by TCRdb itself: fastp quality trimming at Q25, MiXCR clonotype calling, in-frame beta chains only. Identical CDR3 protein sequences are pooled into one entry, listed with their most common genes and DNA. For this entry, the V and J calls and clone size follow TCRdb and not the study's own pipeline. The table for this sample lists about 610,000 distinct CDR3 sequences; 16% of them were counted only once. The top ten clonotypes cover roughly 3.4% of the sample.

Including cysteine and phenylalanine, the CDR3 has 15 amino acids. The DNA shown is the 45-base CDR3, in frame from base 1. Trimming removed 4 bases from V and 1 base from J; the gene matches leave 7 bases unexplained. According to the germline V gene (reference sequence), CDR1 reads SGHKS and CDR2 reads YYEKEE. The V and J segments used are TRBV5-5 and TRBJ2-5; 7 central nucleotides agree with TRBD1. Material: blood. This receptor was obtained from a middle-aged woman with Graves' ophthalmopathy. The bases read TGTGCCAGCAGCCGAACAGGGACAGTCCAAGAGACCCAGTACTTC. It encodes CASSRTGTVQETQYF.